Each of the 9 T cell receptor beta chains below was sequenced from the same sample in a study of CD8 T cells in ankylosing spondylitis. Overall study findings and caveats: A motif of eight highly homologous TCR beta variants was seen as apparently characteristic of ankylosing spondylitis blood.

These receptors are not linked to any known antigen. MiXCR was run by TCRdb on the 5' RACE reads, yielding one entry per CDR3 protein. The data show about 390,000 distinct CDR3 sequences, with about 22% seen just once and about 16% held by the top ten. Source material: blood, either unsorted or a sorted T cell fraction (not recorded which). These receptor sequences come from a male donor with ankylosing spondylitis.

This clonotype was counted a few times. The J gene is TRBJ1-5, the V gene TRBV27; no clear D. The V and J ends lost 2 bases and 11 bases respectively, with 16 bases between them. Germline-derived CDR1 and CDR2 are MNHEY and SMNVEV (reference sequence). The CDR3 has 14 residues. The CDR3 loop is CASSLRHLSGAQHF. In nucleotides, the CDR3 is TGTGCCAGCAGTTTACGACACCTGAGTGGAGCCCAGCATTTT.

The chain carries TRBV4-1 and TRBJ2-1; possible D gene TRBD1, 5 bases. Trimming left V 2 bases short and J 3 bases short, with 14 bases between. CDR3 length equals 16 residues. The V gene's germline CDR1 is MGHRA and CDR2 YSYEKL. The CDR3 DNA reads TGCGCCAGCAGCCAACGGCCCGTAAGGGGCTACAATGAGCAGTTCTTC. It specifies CASSQRPVRGYNEQFF.

This clonotype was observed a handful of times. CDR3 DNA sequence: TGTGCCAGCAGCTACGCCACTAACTATGGCTACACCTTC. Translation: CASSYATNYGYTF. The J gene is TRBJ1-2, the V gene TRBV7-8; D gene ambiguous. Trimming removed 4 bases at V and 0 bases at J, with 6 bases between. In germline, CDR1 is SGHVS, CDR2 FQNEAQ. The CDR3 is 13 residues long.

This clonotype was seen only a few times. The chain's CDR3 is CASSFSSGRATGELFF. The CDR3 DNA sequence: TGCGCCAGCAGCTTCTCTAGCGGGAGGGCCACCGGGGAGCTGTTTTTT. The gene calls are TRBV5-1 and TRBJ2-2; TRBD2 agrees at 12 bases. Trimming cost V 2 bases and J 4 bases; bases outside gene matches: 3. The CDR3 extends over 16 amino acids. Germline V lookup: CDR1 SGHRS, CDR2 YFSETQ.

The CDR3 DNA reads as TGCGCCAGCAGCTACCCCACGGTTCGTATCGGGGAGCTGTTTTTT. Its protein is CASSYPTVRIGELFF. The chain has TRBV5-1 and TRBJ2-2; D gene unclear. Germline V gives CDR1 SGHRS, CDR2 YFSETQ. This CDR3 has 15 amino acids. Trimming took off 3 bases at V and 7 bases at J, with 16 bases between the two ends.

The sample holds many counts of this clonotype. The chain recombines TRBV29-1 with TRBJ2-2; TRBD1 matches at 7 bases. Germline lookup yields CDR1 SQVTM and CDR2 ANQGSEA. The CDR3 is 14 residues long. With V trimmed by 8 bases and J by 5 bases, 11 bases remained unmatched. Here the CDR3 DNA reads TGCAGCATAACGTGGGACAGACATACCGGGGAGCTGTTTTTT. Translation gives CSITWDRHTGELFF.

CDR3 amino acids: CASSLGTGFYSYTF. The DNA of the CDR3 is TGTGCCAGCAGCTTAGGGACAGGGTTTTATAGCTACACCTTC. The V gene is TRBV7-2, the J gene TRBJ1-2, with 8 bases fitting TRBD1. The CDR3 has 14 amino acids. The J segment lost 9 bases and the V segment lost 1 base, leaving 7 bases of the junction unmatched. Per germline, CDR1 SGHTA and CDR2 FQGNSA. The full variable domain, in which reference TRBV7-2 and TRBJ1-2 provide the parts outside the CDR3, is GAGVSQSPSNKVTEKGKDVELRCDPISGHTALYWYRQSLGQGLEFLIYFQGNSAPDKSGLPSDRFSAERTGGSVSTLTIQRTQQEDSAVYLCASSLGTGFYSYTFGSGTRLTVV.

The chain links TRBV12-3 or TRBV12-4 to TRBJ2-2, with unresolved D. The CDR3 contains 17 residues. V was shortened by 2 bases and J by 0 bases, with 13 bases between the two germline ends. Written as DNA, the CDR3 is TGTGCCAGCAGTTTATTGTGGGCAGCCGCGAACACCGGGGAGCTGTTTTTT. This gives the protein CASSLLWAAANTGELFF.

This chain connects TRBV28 to TRBJ2-3; D is unclear. The CDR3 is 15 residues long. Germline assignment: CDR1 MDHEN and CDR2 SYDVKM. V shed 6 bases and J shed 1 base, with 14 bases lying between them. Here the CDR3 DNA reads TGTGCCAGCAGCTCCCACTCCGCGGGCACAGATACGCAGTATTTT. As protein: CASSSHSAGTDTQYF.